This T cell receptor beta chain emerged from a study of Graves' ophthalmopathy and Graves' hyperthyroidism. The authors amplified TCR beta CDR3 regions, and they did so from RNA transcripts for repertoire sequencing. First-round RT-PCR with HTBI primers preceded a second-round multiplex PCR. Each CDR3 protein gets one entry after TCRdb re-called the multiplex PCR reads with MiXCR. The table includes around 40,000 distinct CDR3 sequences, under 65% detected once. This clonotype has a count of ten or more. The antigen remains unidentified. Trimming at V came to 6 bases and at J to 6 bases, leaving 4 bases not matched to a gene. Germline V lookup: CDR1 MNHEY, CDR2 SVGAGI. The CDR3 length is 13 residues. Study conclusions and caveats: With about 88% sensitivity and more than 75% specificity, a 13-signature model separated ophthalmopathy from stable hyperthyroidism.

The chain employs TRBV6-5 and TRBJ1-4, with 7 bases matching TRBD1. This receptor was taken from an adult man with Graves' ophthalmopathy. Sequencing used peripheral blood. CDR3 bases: TGTGCCAGCAGGGCAGGGGGGGATGAAAAACTGTTTTTT. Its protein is CASRAGGDEKLFF.